Reported below is one TCR beta chain. Original analysis: Estimated nucleated cell counts came from reference gene primer amplification. The method was immunoSEQ multiplex PCR; TCRdb's version includes in-frame clones alone and lacks a portion of them. D and trimming come from the DNA, and the V and J calls and clone size come from that table. The sample comprises 110,000 to 150,000 clones, approximately 80% of which are singletons, and 5% rests with the top ten. These data originate in a study of blood T cell repertoires in COVID-19. In the study overall: Italy, Spain and the United States were the sources of the convalescent and acute COVID-19 samples. T cells, B-cell-depleted T cells, or PBMCs provided the cDNA or gDNA that served as material.

The CDR3 spans 16 residues. The germline V gene encodes CDR1 LNHDA and CDR2 SQIVND (reference sequence). Trimming at V came to 4 bases and at J to 0 bases, leaving 4 bases not matched to a gene. The chain links TRBV19 to TRBJ1-3; 9 nucleotides align to TRBD1. Sequenced sample: peripheral blood. The sequence was obtained from a woman between 50 and 59 years old with acute or convalescent COVID-19. In DNA, the CDR3 is TGTGCCAGTAGTAAAACGGGACAGGGCTCTGGAAACACCATATATTTT. The encoded protein is CASSKTGQGSGNTIYF.